This entry features one T cell receptor (beta chain) sequence. This clone was picked up one time. This receptor's antigen is unknown. Base-call qualities are not available, and no considerably larger clone is one nucleotide away. The data derive from a study of siplizumab effects on memory and regulatory T cells (dated by TCRdb to between 2018 and 2020). In the study overall: The study looked at the effect of siplizumab, an anti-CD2 antibody, on alloreactive T-cell subsets in allogeneic mixed lymphocyte reactions made from human PBMCs. The research as a whole found: Roughly 80-95% of proliferating CD4+ or CD8+ clones could not be assigned a naive or memory phenotype. Greater diversity appeared to be present in unstimulated naive T cells than in memory T cells, and a substantial contribution to the alloresponse seemed to be made by naive cells. Among mappable alloreactive CD4+ clones, the Treg-derived fraction averaged approximately 63% with siplizumab versus about 25% in control reactions. The suppressive function of proliferating Tregs from siplizumab cultures was not functionally confirmed. Because sequences at frequencies below about 10^-5 were poorly captured, only a minor fraction of alloreactive clones could be mapped back to unstimulated subsets. The cumulative frequency of alloreactive sequences traceable to unstimulated CD4+ memory T cells was significantly reduced by siplizumab.

CDR1 and CDR2 were assigned from the germline V gene (reference sequence) as MNHEY and SMNVEV. The CDR3 numbers 16 residues from cysteine through phenylalanine. Solely the CDR3 DNA is kept, with 48 bases framed from the first base. V is reduced by 3 bases and J by 0 bases, leaving a spacing of 14 bases between them. TCRbeta CDR3 sequencing was performed on sorted unstimulated T cells and on proliferating T cells recovered from mixed lymphocyte reactions. Fresh whole blood from approximately ten HLA-typed healthy donors was used to isolate PBMCs. The library relied on the immunoSEQ multiplex PCR assay. Some 100,000 TCR templates per sample were assayed by the deep sequencing platform. Genomic DNA extracted from sorted T cells was used for TCRbeta CDR3 sequencing. The authors processed their data as follows. The R programming language was used for the clonal analysis of the TCRbeta CDR3 data. Alloreactive CD4+ and CD8+ clones were identified by comparing unstimulated samples to CFSE-low samples taken after the reaction. Regulatory or non-regulatory origin of alloreactive CD4+ clones was assigned by matching sequences to the sorted unstimulated Treg and non-Treg repertoires. TCRdb limited this immuneACCESS table to in-frame rearrangements with V and J called. A share of clones is missing; checked studies link under half to unresolved V genes, and the rest is unexplained. Clone size and the V and J calls come from that table; the DNA yielded D and trimming. The sample table contains around 100,000 clones; only one count was recorded for 91% of them. The top ten clonotypes cover 0.13% to 0.15% of the sample.

The receptor's source is a human donor in good health. The V and J genes are TRBV27 and TRBJ1-2; 6 matching bases give a weak D call of TRBD1. Sequencing was performed on CD4+ T cells sorted from blood. The base sequence is TGTGCCAGCAGTTTTTCAGGGGCTAGAGCTAACTATGGCTACACCTTC. Its protein product is CASSFSGARANYGYTF.